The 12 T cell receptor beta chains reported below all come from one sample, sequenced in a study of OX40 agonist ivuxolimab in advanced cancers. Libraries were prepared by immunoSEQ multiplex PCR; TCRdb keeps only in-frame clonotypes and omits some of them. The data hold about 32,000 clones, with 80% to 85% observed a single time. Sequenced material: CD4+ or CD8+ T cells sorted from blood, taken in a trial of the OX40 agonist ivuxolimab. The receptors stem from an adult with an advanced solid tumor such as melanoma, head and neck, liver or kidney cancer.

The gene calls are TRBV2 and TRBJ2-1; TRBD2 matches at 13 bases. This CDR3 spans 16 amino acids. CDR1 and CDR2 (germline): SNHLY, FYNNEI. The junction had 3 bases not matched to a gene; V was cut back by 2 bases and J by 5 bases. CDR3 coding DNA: TGTGCCAGCAGTGAATGGACTAGCGGGAGCCACAATGAGCAGTTCTTC. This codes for CASSEWTSGSHNEQFF.

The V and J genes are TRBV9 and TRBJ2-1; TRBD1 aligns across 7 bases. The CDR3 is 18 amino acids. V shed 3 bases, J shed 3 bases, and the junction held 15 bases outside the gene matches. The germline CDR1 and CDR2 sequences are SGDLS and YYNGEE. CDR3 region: CASSDRERTGNIYNEQFF. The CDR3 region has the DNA TGTGCCAGCAGCGATCGAGAGCGGACAGGCAACATCTACAATGAGCAGTTCTTC.

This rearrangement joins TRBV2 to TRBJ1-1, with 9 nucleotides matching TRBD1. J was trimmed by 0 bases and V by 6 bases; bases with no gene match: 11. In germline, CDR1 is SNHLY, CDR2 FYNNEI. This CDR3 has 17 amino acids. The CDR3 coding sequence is TGTGCCAGCAGAGGAAATAACGACAGGGGGTTGAACACTGAAGCTTTCTTT. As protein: CASRGNNDRGLNTEAFF.

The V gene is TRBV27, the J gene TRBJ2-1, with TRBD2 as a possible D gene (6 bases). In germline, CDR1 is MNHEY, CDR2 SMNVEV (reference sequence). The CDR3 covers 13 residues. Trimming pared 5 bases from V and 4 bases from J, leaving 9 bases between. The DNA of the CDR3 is TGTGCCAGCAGTCCTAGCGAATACAATGAGCAGTTCTTC. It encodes CASSPSEYNEQFF.

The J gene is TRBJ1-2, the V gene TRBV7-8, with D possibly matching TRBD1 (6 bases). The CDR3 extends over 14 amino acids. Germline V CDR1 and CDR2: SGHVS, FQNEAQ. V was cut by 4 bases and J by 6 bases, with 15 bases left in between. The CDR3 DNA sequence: TGTGCCAGCAGCTCGCGCACTCAGGGGAATGGCTACACCTTC. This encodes CASSSRTQGNGYTF.

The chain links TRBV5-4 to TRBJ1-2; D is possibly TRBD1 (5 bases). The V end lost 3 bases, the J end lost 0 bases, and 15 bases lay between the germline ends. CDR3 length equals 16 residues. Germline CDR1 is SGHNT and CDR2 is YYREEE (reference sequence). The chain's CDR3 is CASSWDGRGSNYGYTF. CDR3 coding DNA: TGTGCCAGCAGCTGGGATGGACGGGGCTCTAACTATGGCTACACCTTC.

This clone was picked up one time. DNA for the CDR3: TGCGCCAGCAGCGTAGCGGGAGGCCCCCTCGGCGAGCAGTACTTC. It specifies CASSVAGGPLGEQYF. The chain couples TRBV5-1 to TRBJ2-7; 10 bases agree with TRBD2. The CDR3 has 15 residues. The germline gives CDR1 SGHRS, CDR2 YFSETQ. J lost 6 bases, V lost 4 bases, and 10 bases had no gene match.

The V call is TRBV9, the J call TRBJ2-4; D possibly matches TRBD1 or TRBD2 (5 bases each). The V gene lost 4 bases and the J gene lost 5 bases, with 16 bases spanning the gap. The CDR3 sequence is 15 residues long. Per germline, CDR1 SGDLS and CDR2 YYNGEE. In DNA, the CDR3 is TGTGCCAGCAGCTCCCGGGGCGTGGGAGAAAACATTCAGTACTTC. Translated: CASSSRGVGENIQYF. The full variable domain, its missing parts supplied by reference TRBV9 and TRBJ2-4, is DSGVTQTPKHLITATGQRVTLRCSPRSGDLSVYWYQQSLDQGLQFLIQYYNGEERAKGNILERFSAQQFPDLHSELNLSSLELGDSALYFCASSSRGVGENIQYFGAGTRLSVL.

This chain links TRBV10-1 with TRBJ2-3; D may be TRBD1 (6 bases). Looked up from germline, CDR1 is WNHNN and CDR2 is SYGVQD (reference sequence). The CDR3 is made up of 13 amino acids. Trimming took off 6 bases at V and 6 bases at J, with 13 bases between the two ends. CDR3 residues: CASSRGSMDTQYF. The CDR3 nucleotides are TGCGCCAGCAGCAGGGGTTCTATGGATACGCAGTATTTT.

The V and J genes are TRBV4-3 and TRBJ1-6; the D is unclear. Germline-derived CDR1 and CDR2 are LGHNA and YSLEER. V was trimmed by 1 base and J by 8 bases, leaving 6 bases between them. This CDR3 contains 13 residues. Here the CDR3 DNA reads TGCGCCAGCAGCCAAGTCACGTATTCACCCCTCCACTTT. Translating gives CASSQVTYSPLHF.

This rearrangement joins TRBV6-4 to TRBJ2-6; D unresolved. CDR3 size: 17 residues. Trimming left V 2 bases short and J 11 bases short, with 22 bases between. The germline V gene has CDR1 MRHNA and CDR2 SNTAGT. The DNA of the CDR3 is TGTGCCAGCAGTGACGTCCTCCTGGCTCGTCGACAACACGTCCTGACTTTC. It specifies CASSDVLLARRQHVLTF.

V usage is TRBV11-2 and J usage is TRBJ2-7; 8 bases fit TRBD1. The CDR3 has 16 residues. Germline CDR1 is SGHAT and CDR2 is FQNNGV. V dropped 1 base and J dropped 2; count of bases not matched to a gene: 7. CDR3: CASSLAGQGHPYEQYF. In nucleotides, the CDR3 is TGTGCCAGCAGCTTAGCCGGACAGGGCCACCCCTACGAGCAGTACTTC.